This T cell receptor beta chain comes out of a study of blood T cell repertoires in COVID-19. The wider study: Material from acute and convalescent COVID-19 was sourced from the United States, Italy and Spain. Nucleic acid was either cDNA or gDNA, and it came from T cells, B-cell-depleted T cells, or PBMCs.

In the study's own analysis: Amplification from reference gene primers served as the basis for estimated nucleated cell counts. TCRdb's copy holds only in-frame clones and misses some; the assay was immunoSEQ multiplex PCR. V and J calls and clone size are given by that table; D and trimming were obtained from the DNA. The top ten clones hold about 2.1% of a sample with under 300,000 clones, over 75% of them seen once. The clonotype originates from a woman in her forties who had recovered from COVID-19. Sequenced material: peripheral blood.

In DNA, the CDR3 is TGTGCAAGTCGCTTAGTAGGCCGGACTAGCGGGAGCAACGAGCAGTACTTC. It is translated as CASRLVGRTSGSNEQYF. The chain has TRBV12-2 and TRBJ2-7; TRBD2, the table's D call, was not compared with the DNA. TRBV12-2 is classified as a pseudogene. CDR3 size: 17 residues.